This T cell receptor beta chain was sequenced during a study of blood T cell repertoires in COVID-19. About the study: Material from acute and convalescent COVID-19 was sourced from the United States, Italy and Spain. T cells, B-cell-depleted T cells, or PBMCs supplied cDNA or gDNA.

The germline CDR1 and CDR2 sequences are MNHEY and SMNVEV (reference sequence). This CDR3 region has 14 residues. After removal of 3 bases from V and 5 bases from J, the junction contained 6 bases not matched to a gene. Study processing details: Amplification of reference gene primers was used by the study to estimate nucleated cell counts. Measured with immunoSEQ multiplex PCR; TCRdb has only the in-frame clones, and not every one. That table furnishes V, J and clone size, whereas the DNA furnished D and trimming. There are 100,000 to 120,000 clones in the sample; roughly 85% occur only once, and 2% to 3% lies in the top ten.

Sequenced input: peripheral blood. This TCR came from a human donor in a cohort sampled during active COVID-19. The rearrangement joins TRBV27 to TRBJ2-5; 7 nucleotides align to TRBD2. The CDR3 loop reads CASSFRGLWETQYF. The CDR3 DNA reads TGTGCCAGCAGTTTCCGGGGACTATGGGAGACCCAGTACTTC.